Listed here are 3 T cell receptor beta chains from one sample, sequenced in a study of T cells in Graves' hyperthyroidism and ophthalmopathy (dated by TCRdb to the late 2010s). Libraries came from multiplex PCR. The sequencer was an Illumina HiSeq 2000. TCR beta CDR3 regions were amplified from RNA transcripts. A first-round RT-PCR of the TCR CDR3 used the HTBI primer set with the Qiagen OneStep RT-PCR kit. The public reads were reanalyzed by TCRdb: fastp trimming at Q25, MiXCR alignment, in-frame beta chains only. Rows are combined by CDR3 protein, so each entry shows the most common genes and DNA. The table for this sample lists 450,000 to 650,000 distinct CDR3 sequences; 14% of them were counted only once. The top ten clonotypes cover around 7% of the sample. Sequences were obtained from blood. These receptors originate from a woman aged 18-35 years with Graves' ophthalmopathy.

This clonotype was counted ten times or more. The chain combines TRBV11-2 with TRBJ2-5, with TRBD2 as a possible D gene (6 bases). Germline CDR1 is SGHAT and CDR2 is FQNNGV. V was clipped by 5 bases and J by 2 bases, with 15 bases between them. The CDR3 is 15 amino acids. Written as DNA, the CDR3 is TGTGCCAGCAGCCCGGGGCGGGGATTACAAGAGACCCAGTACTTC. Translating gives CASSPGRGLQETQYF.

This clonotype was counted ten times or more. This chain uses TRBV5-1 with TRBJ2-2, with 10 bases that match TRBD2. The CDR3 is made up of 16 amino acids. Germline trimming cut 0 bases from V and 4 bases from J; bases unmatched to any gene: 3. Germline V lookup: CDR1 SGHRS, CDR2 YFSETQ. The CDR3 DNA follows: TGCGCCAGCAGCTTGGGGCTAGCGGGAGCCACCGGGGAGCTGTTTTTT. Translated: CASSLGLAGATGELFF.

This clonotype came up a few times. Because the CDR3 is missing its conserved closing phenylalanine or tryptophan, this is likely a read error. Written as DNA, the CDR3 is TGTGCCAGCAGCGTAGCGACAGGGTCGGGCTATGGCTACACCCTC. Translating gives CASSVATGSGYGYTL. The chain joins TRBV9 to TRBJ1-2; TRBD1 matches at 7 bases. The junction had 6 bases not matched to a gene; V was cut back by 0 bases and J by 4 bases. Germline assignment: CDR1 SGDLS and CDR2 YYNGEE. The CDR3 totals 15 residues.